The 11 T cell receptor beta chains reported below all come from one sample, sequenced in a study of blood T cell repertoires in COVID-19. The data were produced by immunoSEQ multiplex PCR, yet TCRdb's version contains in-frame clones alone and is incomplete. This sample has tens of thousands of clones; 65% to 80% occur once, and the top ten carry 23%. Source material: peripheral blood. The receptors derive from a human donor in a cohort sampled during active COVID-19.

The V call is TRBV6-2 or TRBV6-3, the J call TRBJ1-2, with 7 bases that match TRBD1. V lost 7 bases, J lost 6 bases, and 8 bases stayed unmatched. The CDR3 length is 13 residues. CDR1 is MNHEY, CDR2 SVGEGT, per germline. Written as DNA, the CDR3 is TGTGCCAGCATCCCGTCAGGGGGACATGGCTACACCTTC. This gives the protein CASIPSGGHGYTF.

This chain connects TRBV2 to TRBJ2-1; 10 bases map to TRBD2. CDR1 is SNHLY, CDR2 FYNNEI, per germline. V dropped 7 bases and J dropped 4; count of bases not matched to a gene: 4. The CDR3 length is 14 residues. CDR3 in amino acids: CASTSSGGYNEQFF. The DNA for the CDR3 is TGTGCCAGCACTTCTAGCGGGGGTTACAATGAGCAGTTCTTC.

The rearrangement links TRBV5-1 to TRBJ2-3; D is ambiguous. CDR3 size: 15 residues. Germline V gene lookup returns CDR1 SGHRS and CDR2 YFSETQ. V was trimmed by 0 bases and J by 2 bases, leaving 10 bases between them. In DNA, the CDR3 is TGCGCCAGCAGCTTGGAGAGCCTTAACACAGATACGCAGTATTTT. It is translated as CASSLESLNTDTQYF.

The chain links TRBV2 to TRBJ2-7; TRBD1 aligns across 7 bases. Germline trimming cut 4 bases from V and 5 bases from J; bases unmatched to any gene: 5. The germline CDR1 and CDR2 sequences are SNHLY and FYNNEI. The CDR3 contains 13 residues. CDR3 bases: TGTGCCAGCAGTGCCTACAGGGGTAACGAGCAGTACTTC. Residues: CASSAYRGNEQYF.

J is TRBJ1-3 and V is TRBV2, with unresolved D. The CDR3 is 14 residues long. V lost 3 bases and J 7 bases, leaving 13 bases between the germline ends. Germline CDR1 SNHLY, CDR2 FYNNEI. The DNA of the CDR3 is TGTGCCAGCAGTGACGAGAGGGTGGGCAACACCATATATTTT. It is translated as CASSDERVGNTIYF.

The chain is built from TRBV28 and TRBJ1-1; 11 bases fit TRBD1. CDR1 is MDHEN and CDR2 is SYDVKM in the germline V gene. The V gene end was trimmed by 6 bases and the J gene end by 8 bases; junction bases not matched to a gene: 5. The CDR3 contains 13 residues. The CDR3 here is CASRRTGGLEAFF. The DNA of the CDR3 is TGTGCCAGCAGGAGGACAGGGGGCTTGGAAGCTTTCTTT.

The CDR3 nucleotides read TGTGCCAGTAGTATTCGGCCAGGGTTGACCGGGGAGCTGTTTTTT. Residues: CASSIRPGLTGELFF. This rearrangement joins TRBV19 to TRBJ2-2, with TRBD1 as a possible D gene (5 bases). The CDR3 is 15 amino acids. Trimming pared 3 bases from V and 5 bases from J, leaving 13 bases between. Germline CDR1 LNHDA, CDR2 SQIVND (reference sequence).

The rearrangement joins TRBV7-2 to TRBJ1-5; TRBD1 aligns across 7 bases. The CDR3 loop spans 13 amino acids. Germline V gives CDR1 SGHTA, CDR2 FQGNSA. V shed 5 bases, J shed 5 bases, and the junction held 3 bases outside the gene matches. The CDR3 here is CASSQTGHQPQHF. In DNA, the CDR3 is TGTGCCAGCAGCCAGACAGGGCATCAGCCCCAGCATTTT.

The chain combines TRBV25-1 with TRBJ2-1, with 7 nucleotides matching TRBD2. This CDR3 is built from 16 residues. Looked up from germline, CDR1 is MGHDK and CDR2 is SYGVNS. V shed 1 base and J 0 bases; nucleotides not matched to a gene: 3. In DNA form, the CDR3 reads TGTGCCAGCAGTGAATCGGGGGGTGACTCCTACAATGAGCAGTTCTTC. Translated: CASSESGGDSYNEQFF. The full variable domain, in which reference TRBV25-1 and TRBJ2-1 provide the parts outside the CDR3, is EADIYQTPRYLVIGTGKKITLECSQTMGHDKMYWYQQDPGMELHLIHYSYGVNSTEKGDLSSESTVSRIRTEHFPLTLESARPSHTSQYLCASSESGGDSYNEQFFGPGTRLTVL.

CDR3 bases: TGCAGCGTTTACAGCCGGGACAGGGCCGCCGGGGAGCTGTTTTTT. Protein product: CSVYSRDRAAGELFF. This sequence joins TRBV29-1 and TRBJ2-2; the match to TRBD1 covers 9 bases. CDR1 is SQVTM, CDR2 ANQGSEA, per germline. Unmatched junction bases numbered 10, after V lost 5 bases and J lost 6 bases. This CDR3 spans 15 amino acids.

The chain is built from TRBV5-1 and TRBJ1-6; D is possibly TRBD1 (6 bases). The CDR3 covers 15 residues. Germline assignment: CDR1 SGHRS and CDR2 YFSETQ. V was pared by 0 bases and J by 9 bases, with 13 bases between. The DNA for the CDR3 is TGCGCCAGCAGCTTGGGTCAGGGGATGCGTTCACCCCTCCACTTT. Its translation is CASSLGQGMRSPLHF.